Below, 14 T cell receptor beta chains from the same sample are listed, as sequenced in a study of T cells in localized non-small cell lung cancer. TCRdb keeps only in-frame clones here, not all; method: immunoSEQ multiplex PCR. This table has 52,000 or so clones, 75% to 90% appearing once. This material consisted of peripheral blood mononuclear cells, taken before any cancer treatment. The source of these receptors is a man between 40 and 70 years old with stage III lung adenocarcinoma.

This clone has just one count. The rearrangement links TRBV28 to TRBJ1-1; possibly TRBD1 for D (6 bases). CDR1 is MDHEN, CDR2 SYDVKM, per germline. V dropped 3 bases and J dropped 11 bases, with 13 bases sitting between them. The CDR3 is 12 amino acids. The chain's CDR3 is CASSFGGATAFF. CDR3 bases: TGTGCCAGCAGTTTTGGGGGCGCGACCGCTTTCTTT.

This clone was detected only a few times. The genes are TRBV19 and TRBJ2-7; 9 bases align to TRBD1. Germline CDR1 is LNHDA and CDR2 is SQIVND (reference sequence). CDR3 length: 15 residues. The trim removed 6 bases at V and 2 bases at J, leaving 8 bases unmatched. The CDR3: CASRRSGTGTYEQYF. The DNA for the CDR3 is TGTGCCAGTAGGAGATCCGGGACAGGGACCTACGAGCAGTACTTC.

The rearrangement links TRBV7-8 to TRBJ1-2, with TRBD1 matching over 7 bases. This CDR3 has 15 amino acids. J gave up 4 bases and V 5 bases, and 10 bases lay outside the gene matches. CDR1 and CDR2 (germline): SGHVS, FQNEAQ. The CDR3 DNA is TGTGCCAGCAGCCCCGCAGGGGGATGGGCCTATGGCTACACCTTC. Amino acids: CASSPAGGWAYGYTF.

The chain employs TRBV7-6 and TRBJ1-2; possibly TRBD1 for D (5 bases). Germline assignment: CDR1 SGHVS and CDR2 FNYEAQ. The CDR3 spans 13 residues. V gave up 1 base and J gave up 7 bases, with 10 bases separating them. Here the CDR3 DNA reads TGTGCCAGCAGCTTAGTTCAGGGAGCTGGCTACACCTTC. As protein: CASSLVQGAGYTF. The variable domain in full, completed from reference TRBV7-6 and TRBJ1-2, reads GAGVSQSPRYKVTKRGQDVALRCDPISGHVSLYWYRQALGQGPEFLTYFNYEAQQDKSGLPNDRFSAERPEGSISTLTIQRTEQRDSAMYRCASSLVQGAGYTFGSGTRLTVV.

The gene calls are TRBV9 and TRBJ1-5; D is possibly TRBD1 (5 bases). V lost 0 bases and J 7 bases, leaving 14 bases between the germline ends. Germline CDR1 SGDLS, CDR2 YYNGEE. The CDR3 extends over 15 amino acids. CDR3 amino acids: CASSVGETAAQPQHF. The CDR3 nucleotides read TGTGCCAGCAGCGTAGGAGAGACAGCCGCCCAGCCCCAGCATTTT.

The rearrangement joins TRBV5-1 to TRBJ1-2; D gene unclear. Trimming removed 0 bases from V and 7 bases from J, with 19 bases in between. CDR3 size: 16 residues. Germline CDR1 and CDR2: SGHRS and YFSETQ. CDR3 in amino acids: CASSLAPDGASAGYTF. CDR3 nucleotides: TGCGCCAGCAGCTTGGCCCCGGACGGAGCGTCGGCTGGCTACACCTTC.

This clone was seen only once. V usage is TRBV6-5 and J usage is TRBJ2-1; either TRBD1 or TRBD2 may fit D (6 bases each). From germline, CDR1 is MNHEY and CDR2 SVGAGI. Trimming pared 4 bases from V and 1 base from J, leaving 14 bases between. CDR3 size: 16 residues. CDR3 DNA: TGTGCCAGCAGTTTCCGGAAGGGGGGTTCCTACAATGAGCAGTTCTTC. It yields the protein CASSFRKGGSYNEQFF.

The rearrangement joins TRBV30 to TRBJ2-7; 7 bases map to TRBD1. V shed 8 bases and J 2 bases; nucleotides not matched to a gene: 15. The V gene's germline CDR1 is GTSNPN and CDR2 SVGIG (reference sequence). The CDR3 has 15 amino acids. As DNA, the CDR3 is TGTGCCGGATCAGGTGGCGCCGGGACAGCCTACGAGCAGTACTTC. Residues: CAGSGGAGTAYEQYF.

CDR3 in amino acids: CASRRTGVGYGYTF. In DNA form, the CDR3 reads TGTGCCAGCAGGCGGACAGGGGTTGGGTATGGCTACACCTTC. V gene TRBV6-5 combines with J gene TRBJ1-2; 9 nucleotides line up with TRBD1. The CDR3 length is 14 residues. Germline trimming cut 6 bases from V and 5 bases from J; bases unmatched to any gene: 7. Germline V CDR1 and CDR2: MNHEY, SVGAGI.

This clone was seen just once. CDR3 sequence reads: CSVESGTGNHEQYF. CDR3 in DNA: TGCAGCGTTGAAAGCGGGACAGGTAACCACGAGCAGTACTTC. This chain links TRBV29-1 with TRBJ2-7; D may be TRBD1 (8 bases). Germline-derived CDR1 and CDR2 are SQVTM and ANQGSEA. V was trimmed by 2 bases and J by 5 bases, leaving 16 bases between them. The CDR3 runs to 14 residues.

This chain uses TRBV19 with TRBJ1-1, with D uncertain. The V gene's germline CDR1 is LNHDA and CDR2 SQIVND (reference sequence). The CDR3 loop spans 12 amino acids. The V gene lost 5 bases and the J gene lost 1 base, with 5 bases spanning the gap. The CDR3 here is CASSEANTEAFF. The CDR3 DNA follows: TGTGCCAGTAGTGAGGCGAACACTGAAGCTTTCTTT.

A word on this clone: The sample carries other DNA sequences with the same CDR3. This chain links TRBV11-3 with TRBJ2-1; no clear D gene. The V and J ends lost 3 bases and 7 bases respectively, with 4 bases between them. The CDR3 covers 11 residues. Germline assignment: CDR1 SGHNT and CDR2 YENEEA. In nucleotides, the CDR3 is TGTGCCAGCAGCTTGGGGAATGAGCAGTTCTTC. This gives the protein CASSLGNEQFF.

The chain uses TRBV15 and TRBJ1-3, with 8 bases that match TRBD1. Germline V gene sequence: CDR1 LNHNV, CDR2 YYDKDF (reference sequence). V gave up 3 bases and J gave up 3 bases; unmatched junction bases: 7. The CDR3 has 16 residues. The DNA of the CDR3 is TGTGCCACCAGCAGGGAAAGACAGGGGAGTGGAAACACCATATATTTT. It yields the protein CATSRERQGSGNTIYF.

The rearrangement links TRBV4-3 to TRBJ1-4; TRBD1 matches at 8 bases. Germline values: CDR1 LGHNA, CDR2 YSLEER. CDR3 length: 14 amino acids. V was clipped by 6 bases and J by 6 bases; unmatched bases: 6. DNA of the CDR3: TGCGCCAGCAGTGGGGACAGGTTGTATGAAAAACTGTTTTTT. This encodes CASSGDRLYEKLFF.